Described below is a single T cell receptor beta chain sequence and its context. What it recognizes is unknown. Per the germline V gene, CDR1 is KGHSH and CDR2 is LQKENI. J lost 6 bases, V lost 3 bases, and 10 bases had no gene match. CDR3 length equals 16 residues. This sample was included in a study of cytomegalovirus exposure and HLA in healthy donors. In the PCR, 60 Vbeta and 13 Jbeta primers were used. The repertoire was sequenced with immunoSEQ multiplex PCR; TCRdb's copy has only in-frame clones and lacks some. The sample holds around 190,000 clones, 70% to 80% seen once. Findings of the study overall: Donors belonging to an Asian-associated ancestry cluster reportedly showed fewer N-insertions in productive TCRs than the roughly 670-donor mean, according to what a later analysis found.

The sequence was collected from a woman aged 25 to 39 in good health and CMV-seropositive. Sequencing used PBMCs. The V gene is TRBV18, the J gene TRBJ1-2; the match to TRBD1 covers 10 bases. The CDR3 bases are TGTGCCAGCTCACCCTTCGACAGGGGGCTCGATGATGGCTACACCTTC. This sequence encodes CASSPFDRGLDDGYTF.